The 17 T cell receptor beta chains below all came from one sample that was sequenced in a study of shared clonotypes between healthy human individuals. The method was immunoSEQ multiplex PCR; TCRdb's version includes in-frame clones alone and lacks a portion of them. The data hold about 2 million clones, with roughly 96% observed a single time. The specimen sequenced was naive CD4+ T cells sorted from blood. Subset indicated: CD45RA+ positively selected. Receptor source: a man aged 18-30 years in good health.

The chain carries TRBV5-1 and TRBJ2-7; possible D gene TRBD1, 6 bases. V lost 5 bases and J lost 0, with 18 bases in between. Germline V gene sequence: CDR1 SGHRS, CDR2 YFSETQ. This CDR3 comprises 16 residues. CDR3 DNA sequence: TGCGCCAGCAGATCCTCTACAGGGCCGTCCTCCTACGAGCAGTACTTC. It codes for CASRSSTGPSSYEQYF.

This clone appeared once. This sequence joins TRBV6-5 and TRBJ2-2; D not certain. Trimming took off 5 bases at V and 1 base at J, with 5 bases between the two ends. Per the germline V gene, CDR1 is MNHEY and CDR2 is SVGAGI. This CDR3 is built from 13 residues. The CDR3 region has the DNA TGTGCCAGCAGTGCCATGAACACCGGGGAGCTGTTTTTT. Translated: CASSAMNTGELFF.

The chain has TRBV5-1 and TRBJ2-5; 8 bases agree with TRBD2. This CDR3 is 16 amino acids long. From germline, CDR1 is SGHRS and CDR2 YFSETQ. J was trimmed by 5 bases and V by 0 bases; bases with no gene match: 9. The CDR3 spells CASSLAPGGAGETQYF. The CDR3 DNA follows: TGCGCCAGCAGCTTGGCCCCGGGGGGGGCTGGCGAGACCCAGTACTTC.

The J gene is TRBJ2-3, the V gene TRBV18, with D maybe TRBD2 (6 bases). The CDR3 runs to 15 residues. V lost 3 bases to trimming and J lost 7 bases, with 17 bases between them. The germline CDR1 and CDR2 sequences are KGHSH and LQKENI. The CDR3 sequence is CASSPRDWYMHTQYF. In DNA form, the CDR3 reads TGTGCCAGCTCACCTCGGGACTGGTACATGCATACGCAGTATTTT.

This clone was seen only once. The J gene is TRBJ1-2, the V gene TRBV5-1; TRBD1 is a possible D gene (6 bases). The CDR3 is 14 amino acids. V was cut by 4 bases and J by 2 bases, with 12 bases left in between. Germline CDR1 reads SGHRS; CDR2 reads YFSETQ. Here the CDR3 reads CASSTSTGNYGYTF. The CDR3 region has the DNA TGCGCCAGCAGCACATCTACAGGGAACTATGGCTACACCTTC.

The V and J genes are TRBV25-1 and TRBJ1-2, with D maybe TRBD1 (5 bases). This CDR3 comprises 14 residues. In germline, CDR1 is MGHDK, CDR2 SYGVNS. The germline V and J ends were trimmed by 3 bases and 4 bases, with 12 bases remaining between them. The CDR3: CASSDQGVLYGYTF. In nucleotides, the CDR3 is TGTGCCAGCAGTGATCAGGGAGTCCTCTATGGCTACACCTTC.

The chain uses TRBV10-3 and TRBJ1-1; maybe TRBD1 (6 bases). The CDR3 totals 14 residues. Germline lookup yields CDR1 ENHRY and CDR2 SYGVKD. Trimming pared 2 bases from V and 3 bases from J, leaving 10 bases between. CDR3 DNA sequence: TGTGCCATCAGTGAGAAAGGGGGACACACTGAAGCTTTCTTT. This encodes CAISEKGGHTEAFF.

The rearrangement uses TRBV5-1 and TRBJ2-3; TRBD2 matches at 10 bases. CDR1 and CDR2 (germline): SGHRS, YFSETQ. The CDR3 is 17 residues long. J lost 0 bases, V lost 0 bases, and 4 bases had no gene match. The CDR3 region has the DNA TGCGCCAGCAGCTTGGGTGTACTAGCGGGAAGCACAGATACGCAGTATTTT. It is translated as CASSLGVLAGSTDTQYF.

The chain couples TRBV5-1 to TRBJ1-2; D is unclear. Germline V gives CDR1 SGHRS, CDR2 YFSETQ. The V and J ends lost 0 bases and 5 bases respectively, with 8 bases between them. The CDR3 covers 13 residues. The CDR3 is CASSLELGYGYTF. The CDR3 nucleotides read TGCGCCAGCAGCTTGGAGCTCGGGTATGGCTACACCTTC.

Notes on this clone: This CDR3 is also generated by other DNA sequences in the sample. The chain's CDR3 is CAISGQGYEQYF. The CDR3 DNA sequence: TGTGCCATCTCCGGACAGGGTTACGAGCAGTACTTC. The V gene is TRBV10-3, the J gene TRBJ2-7; 8 bases are shared with TRBD1. Germline CDR1 ENHRY, CDR2 SYGVKD. V lost 8 bases and J lost 4; bases outside the gene matches: 4. The CDR3 length is 12 residues.

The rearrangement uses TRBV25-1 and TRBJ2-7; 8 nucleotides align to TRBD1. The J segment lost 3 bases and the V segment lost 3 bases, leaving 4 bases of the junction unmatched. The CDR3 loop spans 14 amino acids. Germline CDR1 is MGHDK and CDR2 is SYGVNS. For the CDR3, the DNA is TGTGCCAGCAGTGACCCAGGACAGGGCTACGAGCAGTACTTC. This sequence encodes CASSDPGQGYEQYF.

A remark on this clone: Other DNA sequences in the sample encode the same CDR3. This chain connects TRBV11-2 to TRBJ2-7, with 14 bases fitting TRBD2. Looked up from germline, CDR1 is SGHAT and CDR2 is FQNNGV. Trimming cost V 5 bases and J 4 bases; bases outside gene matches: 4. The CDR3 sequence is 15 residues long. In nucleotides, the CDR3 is TGTGCCAGCAGCCCTGGGACTAGCGGGAGTTACGAGCAGTACTTC. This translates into CASSPGTSGSYEQYF.

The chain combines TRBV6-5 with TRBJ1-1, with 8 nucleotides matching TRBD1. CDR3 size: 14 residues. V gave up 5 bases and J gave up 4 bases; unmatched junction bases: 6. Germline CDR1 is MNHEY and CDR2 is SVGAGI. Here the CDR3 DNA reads TGTGCCAGCAGTCCAGGGGGCCGGAGCACTGAAGCTTTCTTT. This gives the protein CASSPGGRSTEAFF.

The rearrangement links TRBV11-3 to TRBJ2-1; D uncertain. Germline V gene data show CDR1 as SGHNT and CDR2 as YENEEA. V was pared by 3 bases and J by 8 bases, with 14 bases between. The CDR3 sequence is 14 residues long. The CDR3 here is CASSFRGPFDEQFF. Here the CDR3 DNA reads TGTGCCAGCAGCTTTAGAGGACCCTTCGATGAGCAGTTCTTC.

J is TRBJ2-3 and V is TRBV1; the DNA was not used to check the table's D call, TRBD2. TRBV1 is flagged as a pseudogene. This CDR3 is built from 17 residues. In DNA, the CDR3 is TGCACCAGCAGCCAATTTAATCGGGAGGGGAGCACAGATACGCAGTATTTT. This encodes CTSSQFNREGSTDTQYF.

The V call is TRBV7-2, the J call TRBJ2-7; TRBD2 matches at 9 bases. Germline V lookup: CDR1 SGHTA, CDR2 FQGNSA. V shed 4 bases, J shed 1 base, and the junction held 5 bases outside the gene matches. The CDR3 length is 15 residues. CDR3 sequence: CASSSRLAASYEQYF. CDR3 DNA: TGTGCCAGCAGCTCTAGACTAGCGGCGTCCTACGAGCAGTACTTC.

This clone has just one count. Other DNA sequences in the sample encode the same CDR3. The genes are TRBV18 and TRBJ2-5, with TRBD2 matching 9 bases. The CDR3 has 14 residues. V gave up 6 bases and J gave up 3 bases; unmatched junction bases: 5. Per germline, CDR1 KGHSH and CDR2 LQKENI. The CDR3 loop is CASSPTSGEETQYF. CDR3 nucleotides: TGTGCCAGCTCGCCGACTAGCGGAGAAGAGACCCAGTACTTC.